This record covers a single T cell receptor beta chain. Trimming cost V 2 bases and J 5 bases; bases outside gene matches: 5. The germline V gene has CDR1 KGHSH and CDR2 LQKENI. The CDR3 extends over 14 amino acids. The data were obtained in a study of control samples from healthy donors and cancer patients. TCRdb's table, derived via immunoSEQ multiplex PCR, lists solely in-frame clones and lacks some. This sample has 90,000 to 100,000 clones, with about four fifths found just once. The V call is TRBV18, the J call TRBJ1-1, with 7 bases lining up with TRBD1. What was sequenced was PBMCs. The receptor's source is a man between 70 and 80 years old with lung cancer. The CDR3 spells CASSPKGAGTEAFF. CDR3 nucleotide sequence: TGTGCCAGCTCACCAAAGGGGGCGGGGACTGAAGCTTTCTTT.